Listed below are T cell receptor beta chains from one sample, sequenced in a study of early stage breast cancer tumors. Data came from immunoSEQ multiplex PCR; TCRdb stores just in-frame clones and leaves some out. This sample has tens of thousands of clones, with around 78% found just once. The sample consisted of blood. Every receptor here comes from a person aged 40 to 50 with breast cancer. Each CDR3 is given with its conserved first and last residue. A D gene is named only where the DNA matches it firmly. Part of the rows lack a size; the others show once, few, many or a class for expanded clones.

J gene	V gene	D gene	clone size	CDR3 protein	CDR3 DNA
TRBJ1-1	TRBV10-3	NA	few	CAISEWGTGNTEAFF	TGTGCCATCAGTGAGTGGGGTACAGGGAACACTGAAGCTTTCTTT
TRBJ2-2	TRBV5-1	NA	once	CASSYVIQGAGELFF	TGCGCCAGCAGTTATGTCATTCAAGGGGCCGGGGAGCTGTTTTTT
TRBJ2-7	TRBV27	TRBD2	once	CASRGRGEQYF	TGTGCCAGCAGGGGGAGGGGAGAGCAGTACTTC
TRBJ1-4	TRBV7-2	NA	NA	CASSPRAANEKLFF	TGTGCCAGCAGCCCTCGGGCGGCTAATGAAAAACTGTTTTTT
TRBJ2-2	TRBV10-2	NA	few	CASSGQGSTGELFF	TGCGCCAGCAGTGGTCAGGGGAGCACCGGGGAGCTGTTTTTT
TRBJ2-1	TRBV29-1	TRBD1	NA	CSAGQGAEQFF	TGCAGCGCCGGACAGGGCGCTGAGCAGTTCTTC
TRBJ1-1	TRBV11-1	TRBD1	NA	CASSLGQGNTEAFF	TGTGCCAGCAGCCTGGGACAGGGAAACACTGAAGCTTTCTTT
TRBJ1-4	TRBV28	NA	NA	CASSSHIGEGEKLFF	TGTGCCAGCAGTTCCCACATAGGGGAGGGGGAAAAACTGTTTTTT
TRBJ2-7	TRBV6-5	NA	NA	CASSETLQYF	TGTGCCAGCAGTGAAACTCTGCAGTACTTC
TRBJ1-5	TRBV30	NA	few	CAWSVVRGPQHF	TGTGCCTGGAGTGTAGTGAGGGGGCCCCAGCATTTT